This T cell receptor beta chain was sequenced in a study of T cells in Graves' hyperthyroidism and ophthalmopathy (dated by TCRdb to about 2019). About the study as a whole: Peripheral blood samples were taken at the time of initial diagnosis, prior to any treatment. In about 6 Graves' hyperthyroidism patients, the study also compared T-cell repertoires from thyroid tissue with T-cell repertoires from blood. After blood sampling, hyperthyroidism patients were treated with methimazole at a starting dose of 30 mg daily, and ophthalmopathy patients were treated with high-dose intravenous methylprednisolone. The 100 or so discovery patients were randomly divided into training and test sets at a 7:3 ratio. To identify TCR V-J signatures that set the groups apart, the researchers used a discovery cohort of about a hundred patients, made up of around 40 with Graves' ophthalmopathy and 57 with stable Graves' hyperthyroidism. Prospective prediction of ophthalmopathy was tested in an independent validation cohort of some 20 hyperthyroidism patients and around 16 patients who later progressed to ophthalmopathy. According to the paper, TCR Vbeta CDR3 sequencing was carried out on 135 peripheral blood samples, which came from more than 40 ophthalmopathy, around 75 hyperthyroidism and roughly 17 progressor patients. The full study reports these points: Ophthalmopathy was separated from stable hyperthyroidism by a 13 V-J signature model, with 85% to 90% sensitivity and around 81% specificity obtained in cross-validation and 80%/75% obtained in testing. No statistical method was used to set the sample size in advance, and investigators knew the group allocation. In validation, the model predicted progression to ophthalmopathy a median of about 6 months before onset, with roughly 70% sensitivity and almost 75% specificity. Blood samples also contained most of the expanded thyroid clonotypes (frequency above 0.001), which suggests that blood repertoires may reflect thyroid immune responses.

Ophthalmopathy patients had moderately to severely active disease, Clinical Activity Score of at least 3, NOSPECS grade of at least 4, and duration under 3 months. Patients with uncontrolled infections, other autoimmune diseases, pregnancy or lactation were excluded. Diagnoses were established on the basis of clinical symptoms, serum thyroxine and TRAb, thyroid ultrasound, and orbital computed tomography. Ficoll-Paque density gradient centrifugation was used to isolate PBMCs from around 10 ml of fresh peripheral blood. Total RNA was extracted with Trizol reagent, and quality was checked on an Agilent 2100 Bioanalyzer. In its sample, this clonotype was seen many times. Its recognized antigen is unknown. No clone much larger than this one lies a single base away; base qualities are absent. The TCR beta CDR3 regions were amplified from RNA transcripts. The first round of RT-PCR for the TCR CDR3 was performed with the HTBI primer set and the Qiagen OneStep RT-PCR kit. The libraries were constructed in a second round of multiplex PCR and then size-selected and purified. Sequencing of the libraries was done on an Illumina HiSeq2000 using paired-end 100 bp reads. Per the source publication's procedure: SOAPnuke was used to process the raw data, removing reads that contained adapters or uncalled bases, had a mean Phred below 15, or lacked an exact match to the constant primer or identifier. COPE v1.2.5 was used to merge high-quality paired reads, and clonotypes were defined as unique nucleotide sequences. MiTCR v1.1 was used to align the clonotypes against IMGT TRBV, TRBD and TRBJ reference segments. Only V-J combinations with frequency above 0.0001, covering approximately 99% of repertoires, were analysed. A TCS score was defined as the ratio between F50 (clonal expansion) and ExV (chaos), using BLOSUM62-based TCRdist between CDR3 peptides within each V-J. Welch's t-statistics and random forest reduced some 510 V-J features to fewer than 15, which were used in a naive Bayes classifier (R e1071). TCRdb handled the public reads itself, with Q25 trimming in fastp and clone calling in MiXCR, and kept productive beta chains. Identical CDR3 proteins give one entry, which carries the most common genes and DNA. TCRdb assigned the V and J calls; the authors' analysis was not used. Present in this sample are 530,000 or so distinct CDR3 sequences, about 24% of which were seen just once. Around 11% of the sample is in the top ten clones.

The germline ends are 11 bases apart after V is trimmed by 4 bases and J by 6 bases. According to the germline V gene, CDR1 reads SGHDT and CDR2 reads YYEEEE. Measured from the cysteine to the phenylalanine, the CDR3 is 12 residues long. CDR3 DNA only is kept here, 36 bases in frame from base 1. Specimen: blood. This receptor was taken from a young woman with Graves' ophthalmopathy. The V gene is TRBV5-6 and the J gene is TRBJ2-7; the D element might be TRBD1 or TRBD2, as each aligns at 5 bases. In nucleotides, the sequence is TGTGCCAGCAGCGGGACCGCGGGCGAGCAGTACTTC. This encodes CASSGTAGEQYF. With the portions outside the CDR3 filled from the reference TRBV5-6 and TRBJ2-7 genes, the complete variable region becomes DAGVTQSPTHLIKTRGQQVTLRCSPKSGHDTVSWYQQALGQGPQFIFQYYEEEERQRGNFPDRFSGHQFPNYSSELNVNALLLGDSALYLCASSGTAGEQYFGPGTRLTVT.